The 9 T cell receptor beta chains given below trace back to one sample, sequenced in a study of PD-1 blockade in classical Hodgkin lymphoma (dated by TCRdb to 2020 to 2021). The method was the immunoSEQ multiplex PCR assay. Sourced from immuneACCESS, this table was stored by TCRdb with only in-frame sequences that have V and J called. A share of the clones is absent; for the studies checked, an unresolved V gene accounts for under half, and the remainder has no known explanation. The sample profile shows about 85,000 clones; 75% to 95% of them were found once. About 2.9% of the sample comes from the top ten. Interpreted using the paper, the time point label stands for: cycle 4 day 1 (C4D1), after more than five weeks of nivolumab. Relapse after autologous stem cell transplantation had occurred in all trial patients, and cohorts A, B and C were distinguished by prior brentuximab vedotin exposure.

The sample in question was peripheral blood mononuclear cells (PBMCs), obtained before the fourth cycle of nivolumab. The receptors shown here come from a human donor with classical Hodgkin lymphoma.

This clone was found once. The rearrangement uses TRBV6-5 and TRBJ1-5; D gene unclear. Trimming removed 7 bases from V and 0 bases from J, with 10 bases in between. The CDR3 totals 14 residues. The germline CDR1 and CDR2 sequences are MNHEY and SVGAGI. The CDR3 DNA is TGTGCCAGCAACCCAGGCTATAGCAATCAGCCCCAGCATTTT. As protein: CASNPGYSNQPQHF.

The V gene is TRBV13, the J gene TRBJ2-7; 9 bases align to TRBD2. Per germline, CDR1 PRHDT and CDR2 FYEKMQ (reference sequence). The CDR3 contains 15 residues. J was trimmed by 5 bases and V by 5 bases; bases with no gene match: 10. The CDR3 bases are TGTGCCAGCAGCCAGGGGTGGGGGACTAGCAACGAGCAGTACTTC. Its protein product is CASSQGWGTSNEQYF.

V gene TRBV7-8 combines with J gene TRBJ2-7; TRBD1 or TRBD2 may be the D gene (5 bases each). The CDR3 length is 16 residues. Deletions cut 5 bases from V and 2 bases from J, with 19 bases between. Germline V gene lookup returns CDR1 SGHVS and CDR2 FQNEAQ. The CDR3 loop reads CASSPRVVKGPYEQYF. Here the CDR3 DNA reads TGTGCCAGCAGCCCGCGTGTGGTGAAGGGACCCTACGAGCAGTACTTC.

The CDR3 is CASSLEYRGASGNTIYF. CDR3 nucleotide sequence: TGTGCCAGCAGCTTGGAGTATCGGGGGGCCTCTGGAAACACCATATATTTT. The chain is built from TRBV5-6 and TRBJ1-3; the D gene is possibly TRBD1 (6 bases). The CDR3 is made up of 17 amino acids. Germline V lookup: CDR1 SGHDT, CDR2 YYEEEE. Trimming removed 0 bases at V and 0 bases at J, with 13 bases between.

This chain uses TRBV5-6 with TRBJ1-1, with D unresolved. Trimming pared 6 bases from V and 6 bases from J, leaving 21 bases between. CDR3 length: 15 amino acids. The germline V gene encodes CDR1 SGHDT and CDR2 YYEEEE. The CDR3, as DNA: TGTGCCAGCACAACTCCCGGCCGGAGGATATCTGAAGCTTTCTTT. Translation gives CASTTPGRRISEAFF.

The V and J genes are TRBV7-9 and TRBJ2-4; D may match TRBD1 or TRBD2 (5 bases each). V lost 3 bases, J lost 6 bases, and 6 bases lay in between. The CDR3 loop spans 12 amino acids. CDR1 SEHNR and CDR2 FQNEAQ come from the germline V gene (reference sequence). The CDR3 DNA sequence: TGTGCCAGCAGCTTGGGGGTAAACATTCAGTACTTC. Its protein is CASSLGVNIQYF.

The chain couples TRBV19 to TRBJ1-2; D not resolved. V was cut by 4 bases and J by 2 bases, with 5 bases left in between. The CDR3 consists of 12 residues. Germline V gives CDR1 LNHDA, CDR2 SQIVND (reference sequence). The CDR3 is CASSRTNYGYTF. For the CDR3, the DNA is TGTGCCAGTAGTAGGACCAACTATGGCTACACCTTC.

The J gene is TRBJ2-2, the V gene TRBV11-3, with a weak D call TRBD2 (6 bases). The CDR3 consists of 15 residues. Trimming took off 4 bases at V and 4 bases at J, with 13 bases between the two ends. CDR1 is SGHNT, CDR2 YENEEA, per germline. CDR3 nucleotide sequence: TGTGCCAGCAGCTCCATGGGGGGACCCACCGGGGAGCTGTTTTTT. Amino acid sequence: CASSSMGGPTGELFF.

The chain uses TRBV19 and TRBJ2-1; D is undetermined. Germline lookup yields CDR1 LNHDA and CDR2 SQIVND (reference sequence). This CDR3 spans 14 amino acids. V shed 3 bases and J shed 4 bases, with 10 bases lying between them. As DNA, the CDR3 is TGTGCCAGTAGTATCGTCGGATCTTACAATGAGCAGTTCTTC. This encodes CASSIVGSYNEQFF.